The 5 T cell receptor beta chains given below trace back to one sample, sequenced in a study of T cell changes during pregnancy in multiple sclerosis. Data came from immunoSEQ multiplex PCR; TCRdb stores just in-frame clones and leaves some out. This table holds roughly 32,000 clones, approximately 94% found once. The specimen was CD4+ T cells from peripheral blood mononuclear cells, collected in the second trimester of pregnancy. The receptors come from a female donor with multiple sclerosis, enrolled in a pregnancy study.

The genes are TRBV23-1 and TRBJ2-7, with D tentatively TRBD1 (5 bases). TRBV23-1 is marked as an open reading frame, function uncertain. This CDR3 has 14 residues. V lost 2 bases, J lost 0 bases, and 8 bases lay in between. CDR3 sequence reads: CASSQGGASYEQYF. CDR3 nucleotide sequence: TGCGCCAGCAGTCAAGGTGGGGCCTCCTACGAGCAGTACTTC.

The V call is TRBV6-1, the J call TRBJ2-7; TRBD2 aligns across 11 bases. The germline V gene encodes CDR1 MNHNS and CDR2 SASEGT. Trimming cost V 4 bases and J 5 bases; bases outside gene matches: 10. There are 16 residues in the CDR3. The CDR3 DNA is TGTGCCAGCAGTGTCGAACTAGCGGGAGACTTCCACGAGCAGTACTTC. As protein: CASSVELAGDFHEQYF.

This chain uses TRBV11-1 with TRBJ2-5; 8 bases are shared with TRBD2. The germline gives CDR1 SGHAT, CDR2 FQDESV (reference sequence). The trim removed 5 bases at V and 2 bases at J, leaving 13 bases unmatched. There are 17 residues in the CDR3. The CDR3, as DNA: TGTGCCAGCAGCCCTGGCACGATACTAGCGGATCAAGAGACCCAGTACTTC. Translated: CASSPGTILADQETQYF.

The gene calls are TRBV10-3 and TRBJ2-7; D is ambiguous. V dropped 10 bases and J dropped 5 bases, with 15 bases sitting between them. CDR1 and CDR2 (germline): ENHRY, SYGVKD. The CDR3 runs 12 residues. The DNA of the CDR3 is TGTGCCACCGCAGCGAACGAGGACGAGCAGTACTTC. Translated, it gives CATAANEDEQYF.

The V and J genes are TRBV11-2 and TRBJ1-2, with D hard to call. The V gene lost 6 bases and the J gene lost 0 bases, with 14 bases spanning the gap. From germline, CDR1 is SGHAT and CDR2 FQNNGV. This CDR3 has 15 amino acids. CDR3: CASRQTPGTNYGYTF. The CDR3 region has the DNA TGTGCCAGCAGACAAACGCCGGGAACTAACTATGGCTACACCTTC.